This T cell receptor (beta chain) was found in a study of shared clonotypes between healthy human individuals. Measured with immunoSEQ multiplex PCR; TCRdb has only the in-frame clones, and not every one. The repertoire holds some 2,400,000 clones, with about 94% as singletons. The CDR3 runs to 19 residues. Germline CDR1 SGDLS, CDR2 YYNGEE. V was clipped by 2 bases and J by 1 base; unmatched bases: 15. This TCR came from a man aged 18 to 29 in good health. This rearrangement joins TRBV9 to TRBJ1-1; 9 positions match TRBD1. Sequenced material: naive CD4+ T cells sorted from blood. Regarding subset: CD45RA+ positively selected. CDR3 sequence (DNA): TGTGCCAGCAGCGTCAGCGTCGGGGGGACAGGGTATGGGAACACTGAAGCTTTCTTT. Protein product: CASSVSVGGTGYGNTEAFF.